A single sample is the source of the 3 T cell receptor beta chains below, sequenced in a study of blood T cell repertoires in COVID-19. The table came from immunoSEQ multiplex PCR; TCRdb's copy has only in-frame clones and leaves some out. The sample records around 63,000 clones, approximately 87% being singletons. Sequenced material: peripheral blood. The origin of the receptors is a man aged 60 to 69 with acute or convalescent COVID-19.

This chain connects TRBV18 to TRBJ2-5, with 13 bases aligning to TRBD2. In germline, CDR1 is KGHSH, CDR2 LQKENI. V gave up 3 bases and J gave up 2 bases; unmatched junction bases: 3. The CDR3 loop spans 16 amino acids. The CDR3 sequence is CASSPGTSGAQETQYF. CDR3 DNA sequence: TGTGCCAGCTCACCGGGGACTAGCGGGGCTCAAGAGACCCAGTACTTC.

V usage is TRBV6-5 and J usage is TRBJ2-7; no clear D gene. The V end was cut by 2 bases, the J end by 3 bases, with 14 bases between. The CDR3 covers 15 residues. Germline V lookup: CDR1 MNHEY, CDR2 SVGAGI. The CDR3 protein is CASSYKRGISYEQYF. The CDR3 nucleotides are TGTGCCAGCAGTTACAAAAGAGGAATAAGCTACGAGCAGTACTTC.

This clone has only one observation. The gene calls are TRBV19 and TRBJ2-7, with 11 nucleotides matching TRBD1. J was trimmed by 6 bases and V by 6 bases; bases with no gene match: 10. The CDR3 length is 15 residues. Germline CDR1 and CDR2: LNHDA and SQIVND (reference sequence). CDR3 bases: TGTGCCAGTAGCAACCCGGGACAGGGGGAAATCGAGCAGTACTTC. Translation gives CASSNPGQGEIEQYF. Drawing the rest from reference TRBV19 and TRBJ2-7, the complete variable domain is DGGITQSPKYLFRKEGQNVTLSCEQNLNHDAMYWYRQDPGQGLRLIYYSQIVNDFQKGDIAEGYSVSREKKESFPLTVTSAQKNPTAFYLCASSNPGQGEIEQYFGPGTRLTVT.